This is a list of T cell receptor beta chains from one sample in a study of T cell responses to AZD1222 COVID-19 vaccine. Data came from immunoSEQ multiplex PCR; TCRdb stores just in-frame clones and leaves some out. The sample shows about 140,000 clones, 90% to 95% of them seen only once. Source: peripheral blood, taken on day 0 of AZD1222 vaccination. The source of these receptors is an adult in good health. The CDR3 runs from the conserved cysteine through the conserved F or W. Each record gives: D gene, clone size, V gene, J gene, CDR3 protein, CDR3 DNA. A D gene is named only where the DNA matches it firmly. Clone size appears in some rows only: once, few, many, or a class for an expanded clone.

>-|-|TRBV19|TRBJ1-1
CASSIRRGSGNTEAFF
TGTGCCAGTAGTATAAGGAGAGGGAGTGGGAACACTGAAGCTTTCTTT
>TRBD1|-|TRBV29-1|TRBJ1-1
CSVGTGGAFF
TGCAGCGTTGGGACAGGGGGTGCTTTCTTT
>-|-|TRBV27|TRBJ1-5
CASSRGGGGQPQHF
TGTGCCAGCAGCCGGGGGGGCGGCGGTCAGCCCCAGCATTTT
>-|once|TRBV7-8|TRBJ1-1
CASSPRTAMNTEAFF
TGTGCCAGCAGCCCAAGGACAGCAATGAACACTGAAGCTTTCTTT
>TRBD1|-|TRBV27|TRBJ1-2
CASSWVRDRVGGYTF
TGTGCCAGCAGTTGGGTCCGGGACAGGGTAGGAGGCTACACCTTC
>TRBD1|-|TRBV7-2|TRBJ1-4
CASSLGGAGEKLFF
TGTGCCAGCAGCCTAGGGGGCGCCGGCGAAAAACTGTTTTTT
>-|-|TRBV15|TRBJ1-5
CATSRTGRAENQPQHF
TGTGCCACCAGCAGAACGGGCAGGGCGGAGAATCAGCCCCAGCATTTT
>-|-|TRBV4-3|TRBJ1-4
CASSQEGGSAEKLFF
TGCGCCAGCAGCCAAGAAGGCGGGTCTGCAGAAAAACTGTTTTTT
>-|-|TRBV5-1|TRBJ1-4
CASSLRTGNEKLFF
TGCGCCAGCAGCTTGCGGACGGGTAATGAAAAACTGTTTTTT
>-|-|TRBV19|TRBJ1-5
CASTAGGWSNQPQHF
TGTGCCAGTACGGCGGGGGGGTGGAGCAATCAGCCCCAGCATTTT
>TRBD1|-|TRBV18|TRBJ2-7
CASSPPLTGKYEQYF
TGTGCCAGCTCACCACCCCTGACAGGGAAATACGAGCAGTACTTC
>-|-|TRBV2|TRBJ1-1
CASIKGLTEAFF
TGTGCCAGCATCAAGGGGCTGACTGAAGCTTTCTTT
>TRBD2|few|TRBV27|TRBJ2-4
CASRPSTSSKNIQYF
TGTGCCAGCAGACCCTCGACTAGCTCCAAAAACATTCAGTACTTC
>-|-|TRBV9|TRBJ1-2
CASSDTGFGYTF
TGTGCCAGCAGCGATACAGGGTTTGGCTACACCTTC
>TRBD2|-|TRBV10-3|TRBJ2-2
CAITGTSGNTGELFF
TGTGCCATCACCGGGACTAGCGGGAACACCGGGGAGCTGTTTTTT
>-|-|TRBV7-8|TRBJ1-2
CASRQAHVKGVGGYTF
TGTGCCAGCAGACAGGCCCACGTTAAGGGGGTGGGTGGCTACACCTTC
>-|-|TRBV6-6|TRBJ1-5
CASSYLDSPNQPQHF
TGTGCCAGCAGTTACTTGGACAGCCCCAATCAGCCCCAGCATTTT
>-|-|TRBV4-3|TRBJ2-2
CASSQEISGTHFTGELFF
TGCGCCAGCAGCCAAGAGATTTCCGGGACGCACTTCACCGGGGAGCTGTTTTTT
>TRBD2|-|TRBV5-5|TRBJ2-1
CASSLEGSGIDEQFF
TGTGCCAGCAGCTTGGAAGGTAGCGGGATAGATGAGCAGTTCTTC
>TRBD1|-|TRBV3-1/TRBV3-2|TRBJ2-7
CASSQNDRDRGNF
TGTGCCAGCAGCCAAAACGACCGGGACAGGGGGAACTTC
>-|once|TRBV28|TRBJ1-2
CASLRDLSYGYTF
TGTGCCAGCCTCCGGGACCTTTCCTATGGCTACACCTTC
>TRBD1|-|TRBV7-2|TRBJ1-4
CASSSWGTVNEKLFF
TGTGCCAGCAGCTCGTGGGGGACAGTTAATGAAAAACTGTTTTTT
>-|-|TRBV11-3|TRBJ1-3
CASSQTAGNTIYF
TGTGCCAGCAGCCAGACAGCAGGAAACACCATATATTTT
>-|-|TRBV6-5|TRBJ1-3
CASRPGSPGNTIYF
TGTGCCAGCAGACCGGGTTCCCCTGGAAACACCATATATTTT
>TRBD1|-|TRBV28|TRBJ1-6
CASSLRQGKGGSFYNSPLHF
TGTGCCAGCAGTTTACGACAGGGCAAAGGCGGGAGTTTTTATAATTCACCCCTCCACTTT
>-|-|TRBV9|TRBJ2-2
CASSAKGVAGELFF
TGTGCCAGCAGCGCCAAGGGGGTTGCCGGGGAGCTGTTTTTT
>-|-|TRBV2|TRBJ2-3
CASSEDLRGTQYF
TGTGCCAGCAGTGAAGACCTTCGTGGTACGCAGTATTTT
>TRBD1|-|TRBV19|TRBJ1-2
CASSAGQGLYGYTF
TGTGCCAGTAGTGCCGGACAGGGGCTCTATGGCTACACCTTC
>TRBD1|-|TRBV29-1|TRBJ1-5
CSVLQGGNQPQHF
TGCAGCGTCCTGCAGGGGGGCAATCAGCCCCAGCATTTT
>-|-|TRBV5-1|TRBJ2-7
CASSAGLIPYEQYF
TGCGCCAGCAGCGCCGGACTGATCCCCTACGAGCAGTACTTC
>TRBD1|-|TRBV15|TRBJ1-2
CATSRATGDSYGYTF
TGTGCCACCAGCAGAGCCACAGGGGATTCCTATGGCTACACCTTC
>-|-|TRBV7-9|TRBJ1-4
CASSWGPTNEKLFF
TGTGCCAGCAGCTGGGGTCCAACTAATGAAAAACTGTTTTTT
>TRBD1|once|TRBV12-3/TRBV12-4|TRBJ1-2
CASSFTGGPGYTF
TGTGCCAGCAGTTTTACAGGGGGTCCAGGCTACACCTTC
>-|-|TRBV30|TRBJ1-6
CAWGFYNSPLHF
TGTGCCTGGGGCTTTTATAATTCACCCCTCCACTTT
>-|-|TRBV7-6|TRBJ2-5
CASSPDETQYF
TGTGCCAGCAGTCCCGACGAGACCCAGTACTTC
>TRBD1|once|TRBV5-1|TRBJ2-1
CASRRDRVDEQFF
TGCGCCAGCAGGCGGGACAGGGTGGATGAGCAGTTCTTC
>-|-|TRBV12-3/TRBV12-4|TRBJ1-2
CASSLSLNYGYTF
TGTGCCAGCAGTTTGAGTCTTAACTATGGCTACACCTTC
>TRBD2|-|TRBV4-2|TRBJ2-2
CASTTTSGGYAGELFF
TGTGCCAGCACCACCACTAGCGGGGGGTACGCCGGGGAGCTGTTTTTT
>-|once|TRBV10-2|TRBJ1-1
CASSPAGSTEAFF
TGCGCCAGCAGTCCGGCGGGGAGCACTGAAGCTTTCTTT
>TRBD1|-|TRBV9|TRBJ1-3
CASSQRWDSSGNTIYF
TGTGCCAGCAGCCAACGTTGGGACAGCTCTGGAAACACCATATATTTT